The 26 T cell receptor beta chains listed next were all sequenced from one sample in a study of T cells in tumors after PD-1 blockade. Assay: immunoSEQ multiplex PCR; the TCRdb copy retains only in-frame clones and omits some. The sample shows around 50,000 clones, 65% to 80% of them seen only once. The starting material was PBMCs, obtained before anti-PD-1 therapy. These receptors were collected from a human donor with advanced basal cell or squamous cell carcinoma (not recorded which).

The chain recombines TRBV29-1 with TRBJ2-1, with D possibly TRBD2 on 6 matching bases. CDR1 is SQVTM and CDR2 is ANQGSEA in the germline V gene. This CDR3 comprises 16 residues. V lost 3 bases and J 7 bases, leaving 22 bases between the germline ends. In DNA, the CDR3 is TGCAGCGTTGATAGTGGTGGTAGCGGAGCGAGGAATGAGCAGTTCTTC. Protein sequence: CSVDSGGSGARNEQFF.

As concerns this clone: This specimen includes other DNA sequences encoding the same CDR3. The chain is built from TRBV3-1 (or the pseudogene TRBV3-2) and TRBJ1-3, with D unclear. Trimming shortened V by 1 base and J by 0 bases, and 7 bases separated the two germline ends. The CDR3 is made up of 15 amino acids. Germline CDR1 is LGHDT and CDR2 is YNNKEL (reference sequence). CDR3 amino acids: CASSQGGSSGNTIYF. DNA of the CDR3: TGTGCCAGCAGCCAAGGGGGTTCCTCTGGAAACACCATATATTTT.

This clone has more than one count but fewer than ten. The chain uses TRBV10-3 and TRBJ1-3; D perhaps matches TRBD1 (6 bases). The CDR3 has 17 residues. Germline V gene lookup returns CDR1 ENHRY and CDR2 SYGVKD. Trimming cost V 0 bases and J 2 bases, with 14 bases left between them. Here the CDR3 reads CAISESRGRGPGNTIYF. For the CDR3, the DNA is TGTGCCATCAGTGAGTCGAGGGGGAGAGGGCCTGGAAACACCATATATTTT.

J is TRBJ1-2 and V is TRBV12-5, with D possibly TRBD1 on 5 matching bases. There are 13 residues in the CDR3. V shed 6 bases and J shed 0 bases, with 8 bases lying between them. Germline CDR1 is LGHNT and CDR2 is FRNRAP. The CDR3 reads CASGTVTNYGYTF. The CDR3 bases are TGTGCTAGTGGGACAGTGACTAACTATGGCTACACCTTC.

This rearrangement joins TRBV6-5 to TRBJ2-7; 7 bases fit TRBD1. Germline V gene lookup returns CDR1 MNHEY and CDR2 SVGAGI. The CDR3 spans 13 residues. Trimming took 6 bases from V and 3 from J; bases not matched to a gene: 5. As DNA, the CDR3 is TGTGCCAGCAGCCGCGACAGGGTCTACGAGCAGTACTTC. It specifies CASSRDRVYEQYF.

V is TRBV6-5 and J is TRBJ1-2, with D uncertain. Looked up from germline, CDR1 is MNHEY and CDR2 is SVGAGI. Trimming cost V 8 bases and J 0 bases, with 13 bases left between them. CDR3 length equals 14 residues. CDR3 sequence (DNA): TGTGCCAGCGGGTATTCCGGCACTAACTATGGCTACACCTTC. It is translated as CASGYSGTNYGYTF.

The chain uses TRBV6-5 and TRBJ1-1; D is perhaps TRBD1 (5 bases). This CDR3 contains 11 residues. Germline lookup yields CDR1 MNHEY and CDR2 SVGAGI. V dropped 5 bases and J dropped 9 bases, with 10 bases sitting between them. The CDR3 region has the DNA TGTGCCAGCAGTATAGTGGGGCAAGCTTTCTTT. As protein: CASSIVGQAFF.

The V call is TRBV19, the J call TRBJ2-5; 8 bases match TRBD1. The V gene end was trimmed by 5 bases and the J gene end by 3 bases; junction bases not matched to a gene: 11. Germline V gene data show CDR1 as LNHDA and CDR2 as SQIVND (reference sequence). The CDR3 has 16 residues. In DNA, the CDR3 is TGTGCCAGTAGTCCTCTTAGGGCAGGGGGCGAAGAGACCCAGTACTTC. It specifies CASSPLRAGGEETQYF. The variable domain in full, completed from reference TRBV19 and TRBJ2-5, reads DGGITQSPKYLFRKEGQNVTLSCEQNLNHDAMYWYRQDPGQGLRLIYYSQIVNDFQKGDIAEGYSVSREKKESFPLTVTSAQKNPTAFYLCASSPLRAGGEETQYFGPGTRLLVL.

In nucleotides, the CDR3 is TGTGCCAGCAGCTTAGGAGGTCGGCAGCCCCAGCATTTT. It translates to CASSLGGRQPQHF. The rearrangement links TRBV11-3 to TRBJ1-5, with D hard to call. The V and J ends lost 1 base and 7 bases respectively, with 8 bases between them. There are 13 residues in the CDR3. Germline assignment: CDR1 SGHNT and CDR2 YENEEA.

V usage is TRBV29-1 and J usage is TRBJ2-1, with D perhaps matching TRBD2 (6 bases). CDR1 is SQVTM, CDR2 ANQGSEA, per germline. Trimming took off 1 base at V and 8 bases at J, with 18 bases between the two ends. The CDR3 is 15 residues long. The CDR3: CSVEVPLGTLDEQFF. The CDR3 nucleotides are TGCAGCGTTGAAGTTCCTCTAGGGACTTTAGATGAGCAGTTCTTC.

This chain connects TRBV7-9 to TRBJ2-2; weak D call: TRBD1 (5 bases). Trimming shortened V by 5 bases and J by 0 bases, and 10 bases separated the two germline ends. Looked up from germline, CDR1 is SEHNR and CDR2 is FQNEAQ (reference sequence). This CDR3 contains 15 residues. CDR3 in amino acids: CASSLTETNTGELFF. The CDR3 DNA is TGTGCCAGCAGCCTGACAGAGACGAACACCGGGGAGCTGTTTTTT.

This clone appeared a few times. The rearrangement uses TRBV15 and TRBJ1-5; D remains unclear. Germline CDR1 and CDR2: LNHNV and YYDKDF (reference sequence). The CDR3 covers 13 residues. V gave up 3 bases and J gave up 11 bases, with 14 bases separating them. The CDR3 region is CATSRDRWEAQHF. DNA for the CDR3: TGTGCCACCAGCAGGGACCGGTGGGAGGCCCAGCATTTT. Full variable domain (rest looked up from reference TRBV15 and TRBJ1-5): DAMVIQNPRYQVTQFGKPVTLSCSQTLNHNVMYWYQQKSSQAPKLLFHYYDKDFNNEADTPDNFQSRRPNTSFCFLDIRSPGLGDTAMYLCATSRDRWEAQHFGDGTRLSIL.

The chain recombines TRBV2 with TRBJ1-1, with a weak D call TRBD1 (6 bases). The V and J ends lost 6 bases and 1 base respectively, with 9 bases between them. This CDR3 contains 13 residues. Germline lookup yields CDR1 SNHLY and CDR2 FYNNEI. The CDR3 DNA is TGTGCCAGCAGCGGACAGCCGAACACTGAAGCTTTCTTT. It codes for CASSGQPNTEAFF.

This chain uses TRBV5-1 with TRBJ1-6, with 7 nucleotides matching TRBD1. The germline gives CDR1 SGHRS, CDR2 YFSETQ. J gave up 7 bases and V 2 bases, and 9 bases lay outside the gene matches. CDR3 length: 16 amino acids. CDR3 sequence (DNA): TGCGCCAGCAGCTTAGGGTCGGGGACAGCAAATTCACCCCTCCACTTT. Amino acids: CASSLGSGTANSPLHF.

The V call is TRBV2, the J call TRBJ2-5; 9 positions match TRBD2. The CDR3 length is 14 residues. With V trimmed by 6 bases and J by 3 bases, 5 bases remained unmatched. The germline gives CDR1 SNHLY, CDR2 FYNNEI. DNA of the CDR3: TGTGCCAGCAGGATGACTAGCGGAGAAGAGACCCAGTACTTC. Protein product: CASRMTSGEETQYF.

This clone has just one count. The V and J genes are TRBV28 and TRBJ1-5; D not certain. The V end was cut by 2 bases, the J end by 2 bases, with 13 bases between. Germline loops: CDR1 MDHEN, CDR2 SYDVKM. The CDR3 covers 16 residues. In DNA, the CDR3 is TGTGCCAGCAGTTTAAGGTGGGAGGGTGGCAATCAGCCCCAGCATTTT. Residues: CASSLRWEGGNQPQHF. Together with reference TRBV28 and TRBJ1-5, the CDR3 gives the full variable domain: DVKVTQSSRYLVKRTGEKVFLECVQDMDHENMFWYRQDPGLGLRLIYFSYDVKMKEKGDIPEGYSVSREKKERFSLILESASTNQTSMYLCASSLRWEGGNQPQHFGDGTRLSIL.

The chain carries TRBV29-1 and TRBJ1-2, with D tentatively TRBD1 (6 bases). The CDR3 sequence is 10 residues long. The germline CDR1 and CDR2 sequences are SQVTM and ANQGSEA. Trimming removed 6 bases from V and 7 bases from J, with 9 bases in between. CDR3 nucleotide sequence: TGCAGCGTCGAGGGGGGTGGCTACACCTTC. Protein sequence: CSVEGGGYTF.

This chain connects TRBV27 to TRBJ1-3; possible D gene TRBD1, 5 bases. Deletions cut 8 bases from V and 0 bases from J, with 14 bases between. CDR1 and CDR2 from the germline V gene are MNHEY and SMNVEV (reference sequence). The CDR3 spans 15 residues. CDR3 DNA: TGTGCCAGCGCATCTTTGGGGCTCTCTGGAAACACCATATATTTT. Its protein is CASASLGLSGNTIYF.

The J gene is TRBJ2-7, the V gene TRBV7-9; 7 bases map to TRBD1. Germline assignment: CDR1 SEHNR and CDR2 FQNEAQ (reference sequence). Unmatched junction bases numbered 5, after V lost 1 base and J lost 2 bases. The CDR3 totals 15 residues. CDR3 in amino acids: CASSLGTGETYEQYF. The CDR3 DNA follows: TGTGCCAGCAGCTTAGGGACAGGTGAAACCTACGAGCAGTACTTC.

This clone was recorded a few times. V usage is TRBV2 and J usage is TRBJ1-5; D is ambiguous. Germline CDR1 SNHLY, CDR2 FYNNEI. This CDR3 has 14 amino acids. Trimming shortened V by 1 base and J by 6 bases, and 10 bases separated the two germline ends. The CDR3 sequence: CASSEDGMTQPQHF. The CDR3 DNA is TGTGCCAGCAGTGAAGATGGGATGACTCAGCCCCAGCATTTT.

J is TRBJ2-3 and V is TRBV10-1; TRBD1 matches 8 bases. After removal of 3 bases from V and 2 bases from J, the junction contained 13 bases not matched to a gene. The CDR3 is 18 residues long. Germline CDR1 reads WNHNN; CDR2 reads SYGVQD (reference sequence). The CDR3 nucleotides read TGCGCCAGCAGTGATACCTCCCTTAGGACAGGGATCACAGATACGCAGTATTTT. Translated, it gives CASSDTSLRTGITDTQYF.

This clone appeared a single time. V and J are TRBV4-1 and TRBJ1-2, with D possibly matching TRBD1 (6 bases). Germline V gives CDR1 MGHRA, CDR2 YSYEKL. Trimming pared 3 bases from V and 0 bases from J, leaving 11 bases between. The CDR3 contains 15 residues. The CDR3 DNA reads TGCGCCAGCAGCCAGCGACAGGAACCTAACTATGGCTACACCTTC. Its protein is CASSQRQEPNYGYTF.

The V call is TRBV29-1, the J call TRBJ1-1, with no clear D. Trimming stripped 1 base from V and 11 bases from J, with 11 bases between. Germline loops: CDR1 SQVTM, CDR2 ANQGSEA. The CDR3 has 11 residues. CDR3 coding DNA: TGCAGCGTTGAAGGCGGCACGGGGGCTTTCTTT. It yields the protein CSVEGGTGAFF.

The chain combines TRBV7-9 with TRBJ2-6, with D possibly being TRBD1 (5 bases). CDR3 size: 18 residues. Germline V lookup: CDR1 SEHNR, CDR2 FQNEAQ (reference sequence). The V end lost 8 bases, the J end lost 2 bases, and 22 bases lay between the germline ends. This CDR3 is CASQDRGPISAGANVLTF. CDR3 sequence (DNA): TGTGCCAGCCAGGATAGGGGCCCCATCTCGGCTGGGGCCAACGTCCTGACTTTC.

The chain employs TRBV4-2 and TRBJ2-2; D tentatively reads TRBD1 or TRBD2 (5 bases each). V was trimmed by 0 bases and J by 7 bases, leaving 12 bases between them. CDR1 is LGHNA, CDR2 YNFKEQ, per germline. This CDR3 has 15 residues. The CDR3 loop reads CASSQDFGAGGELFF. The CDR3 DNA follows: TGTGCCAGCAGCCAAGATTTTGGGGCGGGCGGGGAGCTGTTTTTT.

The J gene is TRBJ2-2, the V gene TRBV3-1 (or the pseudogene TRBV3-2); 9 nucleotides line up with TRBD2. The CDR3 runs to 16 residues. The germline gives CDR1 LGHDT, CDR2 YNNKEL (reference sequence). J was trimmed by 6 bases and V by 4 bases; bases with no gene match: 9. The CDR3 is CASSRGLAGLPGELFF. Written as DNA, the CDR3 is TGTGCCAGCAGCCGGGGGCTAGCGGGACTGCCCGGGGAGCTGTTTTTT.